The clone carrying this TCR beta chain was seen at least ten times. Constant-segment primers and 5'RACE yielded cDNA libraries for TCR alpha and TCR beta, each carrying sample barcodes and UMIs. TCRdb used MiXCR to reprocess the 5' RACE reads, holding one entry per CDR3 protein. The table records about 190,000 distinct CDR3 sequences, about 18% of them present only once. The sample belongs to a study of T-cell memory formation after mild COVID-19. The CDR3 totals 16 residues. V shed 2 bases and J shed 4 bases, with 12 bases lying between them. Germline loops: CDR1 SGHDN, CDR2 FVKESK. The receptor's source is an adult woman who had mild COVID-19 (a few samples of this study predate the infection). Cell type and time point are not known. Material for sequencing was PBMCs or a T cell subset sorted from them (not recorded which). The chain is built from TRBV14 and TRBJ1-6; D ambiguous. CDR3 in DNA: TGTGCCAGCAGCCAACATCCACCCGGGTATAATTCACCCCTCCACTTT. Protein sequence: CASSQHPPGYNSPLHF.